The source of this T cell receptor (beta chain) is a study of T cell repertoires in cytomegalovirus infection. TCRdb passed the reads through MiXCR, listing each CDR3 protein once. Here the sample spans fewer than 200,000 distinct CDR3 sequences, approximately 15% being singletons. This clonotype was counted ten times or more. The CDR3 contains 15 residues. The germline CDR1 and CDR2 sequences are SGHTA and FQGNSA. J gave up 4 bases and V 5 bases, and 5 bases lay outside the gene matches. The sequencing sample was made of PBMCs. The sequence came from a human donor in good health (CMV status not recorded). Some clones in this sample may be carry-over from other donors' samples. The chain has TRBV7-2 and TRBJ2-2; 9 bases agree with TRBD1. In nucleotides, the CDR3 is TGTGCCAGCAGCGGGACAGGGTTTGGCACCGGGGAGCTGTTTTTT. Amino acid sequence: CASSGTGFGTGELFF.